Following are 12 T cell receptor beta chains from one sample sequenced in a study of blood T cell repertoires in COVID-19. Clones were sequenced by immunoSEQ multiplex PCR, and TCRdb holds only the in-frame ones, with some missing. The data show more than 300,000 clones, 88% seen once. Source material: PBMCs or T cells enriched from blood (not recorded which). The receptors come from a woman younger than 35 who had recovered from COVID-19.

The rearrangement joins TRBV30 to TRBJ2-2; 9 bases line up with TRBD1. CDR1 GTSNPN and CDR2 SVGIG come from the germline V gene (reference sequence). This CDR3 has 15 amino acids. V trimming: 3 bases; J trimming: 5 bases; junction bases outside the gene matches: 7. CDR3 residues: CAWRDRGIGTGELFF. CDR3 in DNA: TGTGCCTGGAGGGACAGGGGAATCGGGACCGGGGAGCTGTTTTTT.

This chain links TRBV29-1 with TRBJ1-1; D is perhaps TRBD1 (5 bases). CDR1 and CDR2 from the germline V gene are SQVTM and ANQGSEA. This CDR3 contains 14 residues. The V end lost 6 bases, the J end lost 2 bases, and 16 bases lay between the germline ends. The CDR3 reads CSVRPRGPNTEAFF. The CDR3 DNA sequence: TGCAGCGTGCGGCCTAGGGGCCCAAACACTGAAGCTTTCTTT.

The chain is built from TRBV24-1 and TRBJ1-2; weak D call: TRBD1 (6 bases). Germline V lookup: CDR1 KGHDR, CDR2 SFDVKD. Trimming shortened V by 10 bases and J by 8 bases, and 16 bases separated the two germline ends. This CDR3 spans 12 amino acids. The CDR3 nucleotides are TGTGCCACTCGGGGCCAGGGGAACGGCTACACCTTC. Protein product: CATRGQGNGYTF.

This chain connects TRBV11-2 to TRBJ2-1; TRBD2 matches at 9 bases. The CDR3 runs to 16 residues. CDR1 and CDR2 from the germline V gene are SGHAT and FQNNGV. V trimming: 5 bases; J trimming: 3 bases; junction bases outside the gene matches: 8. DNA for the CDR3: TGTGCCAGCAGCCCAGGCAGCGGGGGGCTCTACAATGAGCAGTTCTTC. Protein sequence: CASSPGSGGLYNEQFF.

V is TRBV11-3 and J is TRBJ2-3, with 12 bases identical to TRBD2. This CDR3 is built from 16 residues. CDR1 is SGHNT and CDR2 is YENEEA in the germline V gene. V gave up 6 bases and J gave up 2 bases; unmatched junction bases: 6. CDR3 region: CASSPGTSGYTDTQYF. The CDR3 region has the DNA TGTGCCAGCAGTCCAGGGACTAGCGGGTACACAGATACGCAGTATTTT.

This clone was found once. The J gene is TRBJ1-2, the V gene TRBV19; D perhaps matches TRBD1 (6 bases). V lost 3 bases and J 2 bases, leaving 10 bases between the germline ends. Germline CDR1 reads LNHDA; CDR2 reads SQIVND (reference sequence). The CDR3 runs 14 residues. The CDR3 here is CASSIWGRNYGYTF. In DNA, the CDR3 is TGTGCCAGTAGTATCTGGGGGCGAAACTATGGCTACACCTTC.

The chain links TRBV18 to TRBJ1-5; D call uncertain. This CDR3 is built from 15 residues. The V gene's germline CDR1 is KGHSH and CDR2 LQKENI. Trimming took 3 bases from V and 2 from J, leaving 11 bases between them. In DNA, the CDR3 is TGTGCCAGCTCACCGTGGCAAAACCGCAATCAGCCCCAGCATTTT. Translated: CASSPWQNRNQPQHF. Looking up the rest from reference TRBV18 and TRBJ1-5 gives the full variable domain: NAGVMQNPRHLVRRRGQEARLRCSPMKGHSHVYWYRQLPEEGLKFMVYLQKENIIDESGMPKERFSAEFPKEGPSILRIQQVVRGDSAAYFCASSPWQNRNQPQHFGDGTRLSIL.

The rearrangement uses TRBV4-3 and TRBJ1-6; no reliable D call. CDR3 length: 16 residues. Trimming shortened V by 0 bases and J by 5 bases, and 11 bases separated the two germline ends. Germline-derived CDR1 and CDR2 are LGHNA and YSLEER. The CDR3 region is CASSQDGDGHNSPLHF. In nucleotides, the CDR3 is TGCGCCAGCAGCCAAGATGGAGACGGCCATAATTCACCCCTCCACTTT.

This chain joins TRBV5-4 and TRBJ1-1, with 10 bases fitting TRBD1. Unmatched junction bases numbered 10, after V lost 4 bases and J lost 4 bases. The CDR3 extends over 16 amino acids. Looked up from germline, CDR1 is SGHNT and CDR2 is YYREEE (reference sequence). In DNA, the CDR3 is TGTGCCAGCAGCACCTGGACAGGGGGTATGGGCACTGAAGCTTTCTTT. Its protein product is CASSTWTGGMGTEAFF. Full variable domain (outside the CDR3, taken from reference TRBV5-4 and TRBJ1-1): ETGVTQSPTHLIKTRGQQVTLRCSSQSGHNTVSWYQQALGQGPQFIFQYYREEENGRGNFPPRFSGLQFPNYSSELNVNALELDDSALYLCASSTWTGGMGTEAFFGQGTRLTVV.

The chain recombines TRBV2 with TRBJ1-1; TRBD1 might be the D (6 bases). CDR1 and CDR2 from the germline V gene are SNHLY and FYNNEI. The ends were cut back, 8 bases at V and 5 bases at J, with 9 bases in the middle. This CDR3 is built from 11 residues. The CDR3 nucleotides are TGTGCCAGCGAAGGGGGAACTGAAGCTTTCTTT. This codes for CASEGGTEAFF.

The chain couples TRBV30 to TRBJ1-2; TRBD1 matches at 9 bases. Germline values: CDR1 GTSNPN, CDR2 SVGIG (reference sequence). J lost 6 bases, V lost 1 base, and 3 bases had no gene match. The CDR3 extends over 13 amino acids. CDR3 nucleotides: TGTGCCTGGAGTGGCAGGACAGGGGATGGCTACACCTTC. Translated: CAWSGRTGDGYTF.

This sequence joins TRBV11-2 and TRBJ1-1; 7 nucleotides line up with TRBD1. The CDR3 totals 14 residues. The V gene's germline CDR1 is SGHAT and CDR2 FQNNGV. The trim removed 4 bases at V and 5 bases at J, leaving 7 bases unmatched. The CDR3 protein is CASSYTRGETEAFF. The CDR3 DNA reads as TGTGCCAGCAGCTACACCAGGGGGGAGACTGAAGCTTTCTTT.